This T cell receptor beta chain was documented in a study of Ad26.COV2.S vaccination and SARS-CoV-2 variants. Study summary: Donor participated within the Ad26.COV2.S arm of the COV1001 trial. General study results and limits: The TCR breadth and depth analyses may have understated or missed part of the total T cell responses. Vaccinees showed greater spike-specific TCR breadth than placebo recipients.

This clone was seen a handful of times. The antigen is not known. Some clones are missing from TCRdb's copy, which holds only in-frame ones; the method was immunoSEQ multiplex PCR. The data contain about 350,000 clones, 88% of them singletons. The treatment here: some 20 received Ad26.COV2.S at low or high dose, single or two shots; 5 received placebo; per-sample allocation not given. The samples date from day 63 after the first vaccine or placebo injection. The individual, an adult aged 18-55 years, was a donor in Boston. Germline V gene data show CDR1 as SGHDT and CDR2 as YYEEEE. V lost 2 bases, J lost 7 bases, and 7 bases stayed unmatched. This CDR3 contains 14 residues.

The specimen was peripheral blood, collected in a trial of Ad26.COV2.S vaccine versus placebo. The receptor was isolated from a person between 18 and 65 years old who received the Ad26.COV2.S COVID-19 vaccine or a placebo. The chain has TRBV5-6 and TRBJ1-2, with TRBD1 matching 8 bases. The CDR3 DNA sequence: TGTGCCAGCAGCTTCCCGGCAGGGGGCGGTGGCTACACCTTC. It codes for CASSFPAGGGGYTF.